This TCR beta chain stems from a study of identifying expanded T cells in peripheral blood. Study results and limitations: Technical replicates showed around 1.2 changed clones; around two weeks about 16.4; four weeks 19. Clone count variance between roughly 2-week samples rose with total template count.

Healthy donors had no documented immune events, such as infections, while sampled. CDR3 length equals 15 residues. Germline V gene data show CDR1 as SNHLY and CDR2 as FYNNEI. After removal of 6 bases from V and 4 bases from J, the junction contained 5 bases not matched to a gene. Comments on this clone: Its antigen is as yet unknown.

Profiled with immunoSEQ multiplex PCR; TCRdb holds only in-frame clones, not every one. The sample gives some 93,000 clones, roughly 87% of which show up once; 4.5% to 7% is in the top ten. This TCR came from a person aged 18-70 years in good health. The gene calls are TRBV2 and TRBJ1-3; 11 positions match TRBD1. The sequenced material came from blood. The CDR3 DNA reads TGTGCCAGCAGCGGACAGGGGGCGAAAGGAAACACCATATATTTT. Protein product: CASSGQGAKGNTIYF.